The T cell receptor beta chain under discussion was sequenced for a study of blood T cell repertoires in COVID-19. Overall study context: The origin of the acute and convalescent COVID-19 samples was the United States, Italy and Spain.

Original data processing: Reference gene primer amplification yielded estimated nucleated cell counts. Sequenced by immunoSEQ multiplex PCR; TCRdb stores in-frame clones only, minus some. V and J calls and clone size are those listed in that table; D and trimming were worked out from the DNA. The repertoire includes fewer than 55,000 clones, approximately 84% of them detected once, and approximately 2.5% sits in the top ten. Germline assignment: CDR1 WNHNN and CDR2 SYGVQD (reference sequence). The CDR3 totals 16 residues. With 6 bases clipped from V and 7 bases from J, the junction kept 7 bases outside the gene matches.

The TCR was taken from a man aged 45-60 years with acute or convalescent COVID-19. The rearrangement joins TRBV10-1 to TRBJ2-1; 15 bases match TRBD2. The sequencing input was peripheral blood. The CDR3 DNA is TGCGCCAGCAGCGCCGGGACTAGCGGGAGGAAGAATGAGCAGTTCTTC. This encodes CASSAGTSGRKNEQFF.